The rows below give T cell receptor beta chains drawn from one sample of a study of cytomegalovirus exposure and HLA in healthy donors. The protocol was immunoSEQ multiplex PCR, while the TCRdb copy is restricted to in-frame clones and leaves out a portion. The top ten hold less than 3.5% of the sample, which has 150,000 or so clones, approximately 89% seen once. The sequencing sample was made of PBMCs. These receptors all come from a man in his late teens or twenties in good health and CMV-seropositive. CDR3s include the opening cysteine and the closing phenylalanine or tryptophan. A D gene is named only where the DNA matches it firmly. Rows give clone size only sometimes, using once, few, many, or a class for an expanded clone.

NA	NA	TRBV6-5	TRBJ1-5	TGTGCCAGCAGTTACTCCAGAAATCAGCCCCAGCATTTT	CASSYSRNQPQHF
NA	NA	TRBV27	TRBJ2-5	TGTGCCAGCAGTTTTCGGCTAGGGGTTGAGACCCAGTACTTC	CASSFRLGVETQYF
NA	few	TRBV5-4	TRBJ2-2	TGTGCCAGCAGCTTGGATCTAGCCTCAGGCACCGGGGAGCTGTTTTTT	CASSLDLASGTGELFF
TRBD2	NA	TRBV7-2	TRBJ2-1	TGTGCCAGCAGCTTAACCGGGACTAGCGGGGGTGTGCAGTTCTTC	CASSLTGTSGGVQFF
NA	NA	TRBV28	TRBJ2-7	TGTGCCAGCACGACTTCCCCGGACTTGAGCTACGAGCAGTACTTC	CASTTSPDLSYEQYF
TRBD2	NA	TRBV4-1	TRBJ2-7	TGCGCCAGCAGCCCGGCCGGTAGCGGGGACGAGCAGTACTTC	CASSPAGSGDEQYF
TRBD1	NA	TRBV11-3	TRBJ2-7	TGTGCCGGGGGGAGACAGGGGGAGTACGAGCAGTACTTC	CAGGRQGEYEQYF
NA	NA	TRBV5-1	TRBJ2-1	TGCGCCAGCAGCTCCCCAGACAGGAATGGTGTCGATGAGCAGTTCTTC	CASSSPDRNGVDEQFF
NA	once	TRBV4-1	TRBJ2-7	TGCGCCAGCAGCTTGGGACACGGGACATCCGACTACGAGCAGTACTTC	CASSLGHGTSDYEQYF
NA	NA	TRBV7-6	TRBJ2-3	TGTGCCAGCAGCCCTCGGGACTCCACAGATACGCAGTATTTT	CASSPRDSTDTQYF
NA	few	TRBV19	TRBJ1-2	TGTGCCAGTAGTATCGTGGGAGGGTCCGATGGCTACACCTTC	CASSIVGGSDGYTF
NA	NA	TRBV9	TRBJ1-5	TGTGCCAGCAGCGTGGCAGGAGGTCAGCCCCAGCATTTT	CASSVAGGQPQHF
TRBD2	NA	TRBV10-3	TRBJ2-3	TGTGCCAGCTCAACTAGCGGGTCCCCAGATACGCAGTATTTT	CASSTSGSPDTQYF
NA	NA	TRBV18	TRBJ2-7	TGTGCCAGCTCACCTGGACTTGCTGAGGTCTACGAGCAGTACTTC	CASSPGLAEVYEQYF
NA	NA	TRBV27	TRBJ2-2	TGTGCCAGCAGTTTAATCAGGCAGCCGAACACCGGGGAGCTGTTTTTT	CASSLIRQPNTGELFF
TRBD1	few	TRBV7-3	TRBJ1-2	TGTGCCAGCAGCCAGGGGGTCTCCTATGGCTACACCTTC	CASSQGVSYGYTF
TRBD1	NA	TRBV18	TRBJ2-7	TGTGCCAGCTCACCACTTGGACAGGGGGTCTCCTACGAGCAGTACTTC	CASSPLGQGVSYEQYF
TRBD1	few	TRBV12-5	TRBJ1-1	TGTGCTAGTGGTTGGGGGACAGGGGGAACTGAAGCTTTCTTT	CASGWGTGGTEAFF
TRBD2	NA	TRBV19	TRBJ2-7	TGTGCCAGTAGTATCCAGCGGGGGGGCAACTACGAGCAGTACTTC	CASSIQRGGNYEQYF
TRBD2	NA	TRBV7-2	TRBJ2-1	TGTGCCAGCAGCCTAGCTAGCGGGGTAAGCTCCTACAATGAGCAGTTCTTC	CASSLASGVSSYNEQFF
TRBD2	NA	TRBV28	TRBJ2-7	TGTGCCAGCAGTTCCGGCAGCGGGGTCGGTGAGCAGTACTTC	CASSSGSGVGEQYF
NA	NA	TRBV15	TRBJ2-7	TGTGCCACGGGTGGGGCCTCGCGTCGCGAGCAGTACTTC	CATGGASRREQYF
NA	NA	TRBV2	TRBJ2-6	TGTGCCAGCAGTGACATGGGAGGGGGAAGGACTGGGGCCAACGTCCTGACTTTC	CASSDMGGGRTGANVLTF
TRBD1	NA	TRBV29-1	TRBJ1-6	TGCAGCGCCGGGGACAGCCTAAATTCACCCCTCCACTTT	CSAGDSLNSPLHF
NA	NA	TRBV2	TRBJ2-7	TGTGCCAGTATACAGGGCCACGAGCAGTACTTC	CASIQGHEQYF